These T cell receptor beta chains were read from a single sample in a study of T cells in Graves' hyperthyroidism and ophthalmopathy. TCRdb fed the multiplex PCR reads into MiXCR, producing one record per CDR3 protein. The sample holds approximately 870,000 distinct CDR3 sequences, 35% to 40% seen once. Sample: blood. The receptors originated from a man younger than 35 with Graves' hyperthyroidism. Each CDR3 is given with its conserved first and last residue. Fields, in order: J gene, V gene, D gene, clone size, CDR3 protein, CDR3 DNA. The D gene is left open where the match is weak. Clone size is shown for a subset of rows, as once, few, many or a class of expanded clone.

j_gene: TRBJ2-7; v_gene: TRBV7-9; d_gene: -; abundance: many; CDR3aa: CASSPGPHEQYF; CDR3nt: TGTGCCAGCAGTCCGGGCCCCCACGAGCAGTACTTC
j_gene: TRBJ2-7; v_gene: TRBV20-1; d_gene: TRBD2; abundance: many; CDR3aa: CSAEPRLAVTYEQYF; CDR3nt: TGCAGTGCTGAGCCCAGACTAGCCGTAACCTACGAGCAGTACTTC
j_gene: TRBJ2-5; v_gene: TRBV3-1; d_gene: TRBD2; abundance: -; CDR3aa: CASSQGASGDSETQYF; CDR3nt: TGTGCCAGCAGCCAAGGGGCTAGCGGGGATTCGGAGACCCAGTACTTC
j_gene: TRBJ1-1; v_gene: TRBV4-1; d_gene: -; abundance: few; CDR3aa: CASSQMTNTEAFF; CDR3nt: TGCGCCAGCAGCCAGATGACGAACACTGAAGCTTTCTTT
j_gene: TRBJ2-5; v_gene: TRBV7-9; d_gene: -; abundance: few; CDR3aa: CASSLIGGAGLETQYF; CDR3nt: TGTGCCAGCAGCTTAATTGGGGGCGCAGGGCTGGAGACCCAGTACTTC
j_gene: TRBJ2-5; v_gene: TRBV13; d_gene: -; abundance: -; CDR3aa: CASSYISGQETQYF; CDR3nt: TGTGCCAGCAGTTACATAAGCGGACAAGAGACCCAGTACTTC
j_gene: TRBJ2-5; v_gene: TRBV7-2; d_gene: TRBD1; abundance: few; CDR3aa: CASSRDRGGGQPQYF; CDR3nt: TGTGCCAGCTCGAGAGACAGGGGGGGAGGACAGCCCCAGTACTTC
j_gene: TRBJ1-1; v_gene: TRBV7-9; d_gene: TRBD1; abundance: -; CDR3aa: CASKIQGRNTEAFF; CDR3nt: TGTGCCAGCAAAATACAGGGGAGGAACACTGAAGCTTTCTTT
j_gene: TRBJ1-2; v_gene: TRBV29-1; d_gene: -; abundance: -; CDR3aa: CSATRLGGAGYTF; CDR3nt: TGCAGCGCCACCCGCCTGGGGGGTGCCGGCTACACCTTC
j_gene: TRBJ1-2; v_gene: TRBV7-3; d_gene: -; abundance: once; CDR3aa: CASSSLTGETF; CDR3nt: TGTGCCAGCAGCTCTCTAACAGGAGAAACCTTC
j_gene: TRBJ1-5; v_gene: TRBV19; d_gene: -; abundance: -; CDR3aa: CASSPTGAYQPQHF; CDR3nt: TGTGCCAGTAGTCCGACAGGCGCGTATCAGCCCCAGCATTTT
j_gene: TRBJ2-7; v_gene: TRBV20-1; d_gene: TRBD2; abundance: -; CDR3aa: CSARDWTSGESYEQYF; CDR3nt: TGCAGTGCTAGAGATTGGACTAGCGGGGAGTCCTACGAGCAGTACTTC
j_gene: TRBJ2-7; v_gene: TRBV15; d_gene: TRBD2; abundance: many; CDR3aa: CATSRLRGLAGGEQYF; CDR3nt: TGTGCCACCAGCAGACTCCGGGGACTAGCGGGAGGCGAGCAGTACTTC
j_gene: TRBJ1-6; v_gene: TRBV2; d_gene: -; abundance: -; CDR3aa: CASVTGLDGSPLHF; CDR3nt: TGTGCCAGCGTAACCGGCCTCGACGGTTCACCCCTCCACTTT
j_gene: TRBJ1-6; v_gene: TRBV10-3; d_gene: TRBD1; abundance: many; CDR3aa: CAISTGQLNSPLHF; CDR3nt: TGTGCCATCAGCACGGGACAGTTAAATTCACCCCTCCACTTT
j_gene: TRBJ2-7; v_gene: TRBV7-8; d_gene: -; abundance: few; CDR3aa: CASSLDRLTYEQYF; CDR3nt: TGTGCCAGCAGCTTAGACAGACTCACCTACGAGCAGTACTTC
j_gene: TRBJ2-5; v_gene: TRBV10-3; d_gene: -; abundance: -; CDR3aa: CAISEPQEAQYF; CDR3nt: TGTGCCATCAGTGAGCCCCAAGAGGCCCAGTACTTC
j_gene: TRBJ1-6; v_gene: TRBV6-6; d_gene: -; abundance: -; CDR3aa: CASIQDGSPLHF; CDR3nt: TGTGCCAGCATACAGGATGGGTCACCCCTCCACTTT
j_gene: TRBJ1-1; v_gene: TRBV2; d_gene: -; abundance: many; CDR3aa: CASSEARAARTEAFF; CDR3nt: TGTGCCAGCAGTGAAGCGCGGGCAGCTCGGACTGAAGCTTTCTTT
j_gene: TRBJ1-5; v_gene: TRBV5-5; d_gene: TRBD1; abundance: -; CDR3aa: CASSSGQGAFGNQPQHF; CDR3nt: TGTGCCAGCAGTTCCGGACAGGGGGCCTTTGGCAATCAGCCCCAGCATTTT
j_gene: TRBJ1-1; v_gene: TRBV7-9; d_gene: TRBD1; abundance: -; CDR3aa: CASSLEWTGVNTEAFF; CDR3nt: TGTGCCAGCAGCTTAGAGTGGACAGGGGTGAACACTGAAGCTTTCTTT
j_gene: TRBJ1-5; v_gene: TRBV2; d_gene: TRBD1; abundance: many; CDR3aa: CASSERDRASNQPQHF; CDR3nt: TGTGCCAGCAGTGAAAGGGACAGGGCCAGCAATCAGCCCCAGCATTTT
j_gene: TRBJ1-4; v_gene: TRBV7-9; d_gene: -; abundance: -; CDR3aa: CASPRPAKLFF; CDR3nt: TGTGCCAGCCCCAGGCCGGCCAAACTGTTTTTT
j_gene: TRBJ1-3; v_gene: TRBV20-1; d_gene: -; abundance: -; CDR3aa: CSARDSGGNTIYF; CDR3nt: TGCAGTGCTAGAGACTCGGGTGGAAACACCATATATTTT
j_gene: TRBJ1-1; v_gene: TRBV19; d_gene: -; abundance: -; CDR3aa: CAKDLNTEAFF; CDR3nt: TGTGCCAAGGACCTGAACACTGAAGCTTTCTTT
j_gene: TRBJ2-6; v_gene: TRBV7-2; d_gene: -; abundance: -; CDR3aa: CASSLIGGLLSSGANVLTF; CDR3nt: TGTGCCAGCAGCTTAATAGGTGGACTGCTATCTTCTGGGGCCAACGTCCTGACTTTC
j_gene: TRBJ1-1; v_gene: TRBV27; d_gene: TRBD1; abundance: -; CDR3aa: CASSFAVIRGGNTEAFF; CDR3nt: TGTGCCAGCAGTTTTGCAGTAATCAGGGGGGGGAACACTGAAGCTTTCTTT
j_gene: TRBJ1-2; v_gene: TRBV9; d_gene: -; abundance: many; CDR3aa: CASSVAQDIPHYGYTF; CDR3nt: TGTGCCAGCAGCGTAGCCCAGGATATCCCCCACTATGGCTACACCTTC
j_gene: TRBJ2-5; v_gene: TRBV20-1; d_gene: -; abundance: few; CDR3aa: CSADIVWNTEETQYF; CDR3nt: TGCAGTGCTGACATCGTCTGGAACACTGAAGAGACCCAGTACTTC